These 24 T cell receptor beta chains came from one sample sequenced in a study of T cell repertoires and Cas9 in healthy adults. Some clones are missing from TCRdb's copy, which holds only in-frame ones; the method was immunoSEQ multiplex PCR. In the table there are about 15,000 clones, around 90% of which are singletons. Sequencing was carried out using Tregs (CD4+, CD25+, CD127-, CD137-, CD154-) from PBMCs; culture status not recorded. These receptors all come from a human donor in good health.

In this sample, this clone turned up once. The chain recombines TRBV10-2 with TRBJ1-5; D is uncertain. The CDR3 has 14 residues. Trimming took off 3 bases at V and 7 bases at J, with 13 bases between the two ends. Germline values: CDR1 WSHSY, CDR2 SAAADI. CDR3 bases: TGCGCCAGCAGTGAAGCCCTGGCGGGACAGCCCCAGCATTTT. Encoded protein: CASSEALAGQPQHF.

This sequence joins TRBV6-5 and TRBJ2-1; D possibly corresponds to TRBD2 (7 bases). The CDR3 runs to 14 residues. Germline V lookup: CDR1 MNHEY, CDR2 SVGAGI. V lost 7 bases and J lost 7, with 17 bases in between. The DNA for the CDR3 is TGTGCCAGCAAATACGGGGGGCTGACAAATGAGCAGTTCTTC. Its protein product is CASKYGGLTNEQFF.

The chain has TRBV18 and TRBJ1-5; no firm D call. V lost 3 bases and J 0 bases, leaving 6 bases between the germline ends. Per the germline V gene, CDR1 is KGHSH and CDR2 is LQKENI. This CDR3 contains 14 residues. The CDR3 loop reads CASSPYSSNQPQHF. As DNA, the CDR3 is TGTGCCAGCTCACCCTATAGTAGCAATCAGCCCCAGCATTTT.

The rearrangement joins TRBV7-9 to TRBJ1-1; D is undetermined. Deletions cut 4 bases from V and 1 base from J, with 10 bases between. The CDR3 consists of 14 residues. Per the germline V gene, CDR1 is SEHNR and CDR2 is FQNEAQ (reference sequence). The CDR3 nucleotides read TGTGCCAGCAGCTCTTCGGATAGGAACACTGAAGCTTTCTTT. Translating gives CASSSSDRNTEAFF. Looking up the rest from reference TRBV7-9 and TRBJ1-1 gives the full variable domain: DTGVSQNPRHKITKRGQNVTFRCDPISEHNRLYWYRQTLGQGPEFLTYFQNEAQLEKSRLLSDRFSAERPKGSFSTLEIQRTEQGDSAMYLCASSSSDRNTEAFFGQGTRLTVV.

The V and J genes are TRBV7-2 and TRBJ2-2; the D gene is possibly TRBD2 (6 bases). Germline V gene lookup returns CDR1 SGHTA and CDR2 FQGNSA. CDR3 length: 16 residues. Between the trimmed V and J ends, which lost 1 base and 4 bases, there was a span of 13 bases. CDR3 region: CASSLVPGRSTGELFF. DNA for the CDR3: TGTGCCAGCAGCTTAGTCCCAGGGAGGAGCACCGGGGAGCTGTTTTTT.

The chain couples TRBV4-2 to TRBJ2-1; 10 bases line up with TRBD2. Germline V CDR1 and CDR2: LGHNA, YNFKEQ. V dropped 1 base and J dropped 5; count of bases not matched to a gene: 2. There are 15 residues in the CDR3. The CDR3 sequence is CASSQGSGGHNEQFF. The CDR3 nucleotides read TGTGCCAGCAGCCAAGGTAGCGGGGGGCACAATGAGCAGTTCTTC.

The chain employs TRBV6-1 and TRBJ1-2; D is possibly TRBD1 (5 bases). Between the trimmed V and J ends, which lost 6 bases and 5 bases, there was a span of 13 bases. Germline lookup yields CDR1 MNHNS and CDR2 SASEGT. The CDR3 sequence is 13 residues long. The CDR3 bases are TGTGCCAGCAGCCTAAGGGGCCCTTATGGCTACACCTTC. Its protein is CASSLRGPYGYTF.

This sequence joins TRBV5-1 and TRBJ2-7; 9 bases align to TRBD1. In germline, CDR1 is SGHRS, CDR2 YFSETQ. V gave up 4 bases and J gave up 6 bases; unmatched junction bases: 5. The CDR3 consists of 13 residues. The CDR3 loop is CASSPGQGREQYF. DNA of the CDR3: TGCGCCAGCAGCCCGGGACAGGGCCGCGAGCAGTACTTC.

The chain is built from TRBV7-6 and TRBJ1-4; D is perhaps TRBD1 (5 bases). The CDR3 has 15 residues. V lost 2 bases and J 8 bases, leaving 15 bases between the germline ends. Germline V CDR1 and CDR2: SGHVS, FNYEAQ. The CDR3 spells CASSLQTGVGEKLFF. CDR3 DNA sequence: TGTGCCAGCAGCTTACAGACGGGGGTGGGGGAAAAACTGTTTTTT.

The chain couples TRBV27 to TRBJ1-2, with D possibly matching TRBD1 (6 bases). Germline V gene sequence: CDR1 MNHEY, CDR2 SMNVEV (reference sequence). This CDR3 has 16 amino acids. V lost 4 bases, J lost 4 bases, and 19 bases lay in between. The CDR3 nucleotides read TGTGCCAGCAGTTCTCGATACGGGACACCTATCTATGGCTACACCTTC. It yields the protein CASSSRYGTPIYGYTF.

V and J are TRBV5-1 and TRBJ2-2; 8 bases match TRBD1. The germline gives CDR1 SGHRS, CDR2 YFSETQ. CDR3 length: 15 residues. Trimming removed 4 bases from V and 1 base from J; junction bases left unmatched: 3. The CDR3 sequence: CASSRGTGNTGELFF. The CDR3, as DNA: TGCGCCAGCAGCCGGGGGACAGGGAACACCGGGGAGCTGTTTTTT.

This chain uses TRBV5-1 with TRBJ2-3; 7 bases agree with TRBD2. V lost 0 bases to trimming and J lost 6 bases; unmatched junction nucleotides: 10. CDR3 length: 16 residues. Per germline, CDR1 SGHRS and CDR2 YFSETQ. The CDR3 here is CASSLVPSGVSDTQYF. For the CDR3, the DNA is TGCGCCAGCAGCTTGGTTCCCAGCGGGGTCTCCGATACGCAGTATTTT.

J is TRBJ2-1 and V is TRBV5-1, with 7 bases aligning to TRBD1. The CDR3 is 15 residues long. V shed 4 bases and J 7 bases; nucleotides not matched to a gene: 11. CDR1 and CDR2 (germline): SGHRS, YFSETQ. The CDR3 here is CASSPRDRVRNEQFF. The CDR3 DNA is TGCGCCAGCAGCCCGCGAGACAGGGTAAGGAATGAGCAGTTCTTC.

The chain links TRBV5-7 to TRBJ2-3; no clear D. Being an ORF, TRBV5-7 has a function that is uncertain. The CDR3 contains 16 residues. V shed 5 bases and J shed 0 bases, with 16 bases lying between them. In DNA, the CDR3 is TGTGCCAGCAGTCTTAGGACGGTGGCTAGCACAGATACGCAGTATTTT. Protein sequence: CASSLRTVASTDTQYF.

For this clone: Distinct nucleotide sequences in the sample also encode this CDR3. The chain links TRBV15 to TRBJ2-5; D gene ambiguous. V lost 1 base, J lost 5 bases, and 5 bases lay in between. The CDR3 has 12 residues. Germline CDR1 LNHNV, CDR2 YYDKDF (reference sequence). Here the CDR3 DNA reads TGTGCCACCAGCAGAGTGGGGGAGACCCAGTACTTC. Its translation: CATSRVGETQYF.

As DNA, the CDR3 is TGTGCCAGCAGCTTAGTGGGTATTGTATCACCCCTCCACTTT. It specifies CASSLVGIVSPLHF. The V and J genes are TRBV7-9 and TRBJ1-6; no firm D call. Between the trimmed V and J ends, which lost 1 base and 10 bases, there was a span of 11 bases. Germline V lookup: CDR1 SEHNR, CDR2 FQNEAQ (reference sequence). This CDR3 is built from 14 residues.

The gene calls are TRBV5-1 and TRBJ2-3, with D unresolved. CDR3 length: 14 amino acids. Trimming removed 0 bases from V and 4 bases from J, with 9 bases in between. Germline V gene sequence: CDR1 SGHRS, CDR2 YFSETQ. CDR3 nucleotide sequence: TGCGCCAGCAGCTTGGTGTCCTCGTCAGATACGCAGTATTTT. Translating it yields CASSLVSSSDTQYF.

In nucleotides, the CDR3 is TGTGCCATCAGTTTCGGGGGGGGCTACGAGCAGTACTTC. It translates to CAISFGGGYEQYF. This sequence joins TRBV10-3 and TRBJ2-7; 8 bases are a match to TRBD2. The V gene end was trimmed by 5 bases and the J gene end by 3 bases; junction bases not matched to a gene: 3. This CDR3 comprises 13 residues. Per germline, CDR1 ENHRY and CDR2 SYGVKD.

The V and J genes are TRBV19 and TRBJ2-3; perhaps TRBD2 as D (5 bases). CDR1 and CDR2 (germline): LNHDA, SQIVND (reference sequence). The CDR3 sequence is 14 residues long. Trimming removed 5 bases at V and 0 bases at J, with 9 bases between. Here the CDR3 reads CASSPRTSTDTQYF. The CDR3 nucleotides read TGTGCCAGTAGTCCGCGGACTAGCACAGATACGCAGTATTTT.

The chain recombines TRBV7-8 with TRBJ2-5; 7 bases are a match to TRBD1. The CDR3 has 15 residues. Trimming removed 4 bases from V and 5 bases from J; junction bases left unmatched: 10. Germline CDR1 and CDR2: SGHVS and FQNEAQ. CDR3 sequence: CASSWGQSLFETQYF. Written as DNA, the CDR3 is TGTGCCAGCAGCTGGGGACAGAGCCTATTCGAGACCCAGTACTTC.

This clone appeared a few times. The chain joins TRBV5-1 to TRBJ2-5; no definite D call. CDR1 is SGHRS and CDR2 is YFSETQ in the germline V gene. This CDR3 has 14 amino acids. V was pared by 3 bases and J by 5 bases, with 14 bases between. CDR3 in DNA: TGCGCCAGCAGCTCTGAAAGTTTCTGGGAGACCCAGTACTTC. Translation: CASSSESFWETQYF.

V usage is TRBV5-1 and J usage is TRBJ2-2; D possibly uses TRBD1 or TRBD2 (5 bases each). Germline CDR1 and CDR2: SGHRS and YFSETQ. This CDR3 is 14 amino acids long. V shed 0 bases and J shed 6 bases, with 9 bases lying between them. The CDR3 DNA reads as TGCGCCAGCAGCTTGGGGACGGGGCCCGGGGAGCTGTTTTTT. It translates to CASSLGTGPGELFF.

This clone was counted between two and nine times. The J gene is TRBJ2-1, the V gene TRBV6-5, with no clear D. V lost 0 bases and J 0 bases, leaving 6 bases between the germline ends. CDR3 length equals 15 residues. Germline V gene data show CDR1 as MNHEY and CDR2 as SVGAGI. The CDR3 here is CASSYSGGSYNEQFF. In nucleotides, the CDR3 is TGTGCCAGCAGTTACTCAGGCGGCTCCTACAATGAGCAGTTCTTC.

The genes are TRBV7-2 and TRBJ2-7, with a tentative D call TRBD2 (6 bases). Germline CDR1 SGHTA, CDR2 FQGNSA. The CDR3 has 14 residues. Trimming removed 0 bases from V and 3 bases from J, with 9 bases in between. The CDR3 DNA reads as TGTGCCAGCAGCTTAGCGCTCGGGGGCTACGAGCAGTACTTC. It codes for CASSLALGGYEQYF.